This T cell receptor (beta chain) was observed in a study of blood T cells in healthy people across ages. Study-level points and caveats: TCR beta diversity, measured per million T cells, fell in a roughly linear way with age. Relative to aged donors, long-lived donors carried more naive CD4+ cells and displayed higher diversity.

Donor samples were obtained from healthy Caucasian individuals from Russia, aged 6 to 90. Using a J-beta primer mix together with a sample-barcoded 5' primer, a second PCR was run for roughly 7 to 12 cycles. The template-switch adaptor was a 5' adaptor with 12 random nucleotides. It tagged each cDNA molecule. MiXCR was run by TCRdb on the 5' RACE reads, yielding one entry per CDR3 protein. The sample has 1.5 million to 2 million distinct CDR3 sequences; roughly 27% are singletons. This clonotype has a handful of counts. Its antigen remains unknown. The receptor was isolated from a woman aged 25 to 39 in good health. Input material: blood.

This CDR3 reads CASRVQGDEQYF. The CDR3 DNA reads as TGTGCCAGCAGGGTACAGGGGGACGAGCAGTACTTC. This rearrangement joins TRBV5-6 to TRBJ2-4, with 8 bases matching TRBD1. The closer fit of TRBJ2-7 to the DNA end suggests the J call may be wrong. The germline V gene has CDR1 SGHDT and CDR2 YYEEEE. CDR3 size: 12 residues.